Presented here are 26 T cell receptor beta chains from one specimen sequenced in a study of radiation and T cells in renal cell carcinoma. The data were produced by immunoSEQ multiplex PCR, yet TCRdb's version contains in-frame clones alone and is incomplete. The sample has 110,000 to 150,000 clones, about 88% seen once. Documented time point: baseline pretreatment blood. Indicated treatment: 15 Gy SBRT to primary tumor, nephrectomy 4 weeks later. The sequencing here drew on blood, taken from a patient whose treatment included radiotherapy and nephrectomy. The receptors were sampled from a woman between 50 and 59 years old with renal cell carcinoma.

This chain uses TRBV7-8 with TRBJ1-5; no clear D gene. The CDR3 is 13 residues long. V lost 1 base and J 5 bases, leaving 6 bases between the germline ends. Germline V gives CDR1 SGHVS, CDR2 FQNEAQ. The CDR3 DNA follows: TGTGCCAGCAGCTTAGAGAGGGATCAGCCCCAGCATTTT. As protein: CASSLERDQPQHF.

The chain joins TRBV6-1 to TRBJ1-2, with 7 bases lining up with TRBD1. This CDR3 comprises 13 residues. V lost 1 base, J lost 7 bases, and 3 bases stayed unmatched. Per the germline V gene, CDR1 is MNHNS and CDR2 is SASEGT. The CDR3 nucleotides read TGTGCCAGCAGTGAAGTAGCAGGGGGTGGCTACACCTTC. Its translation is CASSEVAGGGYTF.

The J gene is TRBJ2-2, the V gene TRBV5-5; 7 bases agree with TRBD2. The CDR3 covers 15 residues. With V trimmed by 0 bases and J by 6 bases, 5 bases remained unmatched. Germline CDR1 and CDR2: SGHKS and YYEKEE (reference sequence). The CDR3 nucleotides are TGTGCCAGCAGCTTGGGCCCGGGGGGTGCCGGGGAGCTGTTTTTT. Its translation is CASSLGPGGAGELFF. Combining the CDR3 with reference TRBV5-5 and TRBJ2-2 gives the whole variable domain DAGVTQSPTHLIKTRGQQVTLRCSPISGHKSVSWYQQVLGQGPQFIFQYYEKEERGRGNFPDRFSARQFPNYSSELNVNALLLGDSALYLCASSLGPGGAGELFFGEGSRLTVL.

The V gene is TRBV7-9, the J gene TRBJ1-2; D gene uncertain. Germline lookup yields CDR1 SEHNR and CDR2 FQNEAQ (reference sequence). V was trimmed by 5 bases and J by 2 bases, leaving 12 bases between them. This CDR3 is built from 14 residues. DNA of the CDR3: TGTGCCAGCAGCGAGTCCACGAAGAACTATGGCTACACCTTC. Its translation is CASSESTKNYGYTF.

CDR3 residues: CASSLGGGLAGELFF. For the CDR3, the DNA is TGCGCCAGCAGCCTTGGGGGGGGACTGGCCGGGGAGCTGTTTTTT. The V call is TRBV4-3, the J call TRBJ2-2; 7 bases agree with TRBD2. V dropped 4 bases and J dropped 6; count of bases not matched to a gene: 8. CDR1 is LGHNA and CDR2 is YSLEER in the germline V gene. This CDR3 region has 15 residues.

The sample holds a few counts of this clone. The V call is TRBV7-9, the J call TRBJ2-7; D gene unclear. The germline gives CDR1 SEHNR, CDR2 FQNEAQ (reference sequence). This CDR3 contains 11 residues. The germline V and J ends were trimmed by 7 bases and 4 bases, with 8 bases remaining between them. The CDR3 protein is CASTQRYEQYF. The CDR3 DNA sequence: TGTGCCAGCACCCAGAGGTACGAGCAGTACTTC. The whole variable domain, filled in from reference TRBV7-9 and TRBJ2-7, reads DTGVSQNPRHKITKRGQNVTFRCDPISEHNRLYWYRQTLGQGPEFLTYFQNEAQLEKSRLLSDRFSAERPKGSFSTLEIQRTEQGDSAMYLCASTQRYEQYFGPGTRLTVT.

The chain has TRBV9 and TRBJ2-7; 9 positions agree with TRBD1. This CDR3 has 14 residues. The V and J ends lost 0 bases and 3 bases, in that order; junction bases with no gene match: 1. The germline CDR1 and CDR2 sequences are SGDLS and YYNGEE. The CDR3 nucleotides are TGTGCCAGCAGCGTAGGGGGACAGGGCTACGAGCAGTACTTC. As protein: CASSVGGQGYEQYF.

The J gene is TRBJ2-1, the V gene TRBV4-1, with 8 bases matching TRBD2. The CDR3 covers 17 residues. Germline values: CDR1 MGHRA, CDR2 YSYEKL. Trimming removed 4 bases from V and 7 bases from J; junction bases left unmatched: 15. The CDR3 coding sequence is TGCGCCAGCAGCCGGACGGATAGGACTAGCAAGTTGAATGAGCAGTTCTTC. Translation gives CASSRTDRTSKLNEQFF.

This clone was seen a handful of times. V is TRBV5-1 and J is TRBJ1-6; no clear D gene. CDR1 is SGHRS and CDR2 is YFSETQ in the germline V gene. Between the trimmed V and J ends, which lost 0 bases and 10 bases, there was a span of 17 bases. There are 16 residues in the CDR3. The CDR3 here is CASSLEPGSTLSPLHF. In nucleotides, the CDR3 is TGCGCCAGCAGCTTGGAGCCGGGATCAACGCTATCACCCCTCCACTTT.

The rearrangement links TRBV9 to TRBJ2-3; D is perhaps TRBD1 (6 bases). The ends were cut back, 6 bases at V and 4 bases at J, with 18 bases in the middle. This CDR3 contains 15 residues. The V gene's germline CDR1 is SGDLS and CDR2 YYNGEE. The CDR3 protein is CASNLGALVADTQYF. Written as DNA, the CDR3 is TGTGCCAGCAACCTGGGGGCCCTCGTCGCAGATACGCAGTATTTT.

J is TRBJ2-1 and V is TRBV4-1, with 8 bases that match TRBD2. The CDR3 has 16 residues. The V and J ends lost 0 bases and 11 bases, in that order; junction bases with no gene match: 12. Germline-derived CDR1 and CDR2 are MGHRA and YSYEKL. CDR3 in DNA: TGCGCCAGCAGCCAAGAAGCGGGGGCCCGAGGTAGTCAGCAGTTCTTC. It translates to CASSQEAGARGSQQFF.

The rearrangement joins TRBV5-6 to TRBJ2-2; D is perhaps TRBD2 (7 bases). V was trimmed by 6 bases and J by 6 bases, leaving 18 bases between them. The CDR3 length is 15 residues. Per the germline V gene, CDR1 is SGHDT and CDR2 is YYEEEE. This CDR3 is CASTQGGGNPGELFF. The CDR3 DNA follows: TGTGCCAGCACCCAGGGAGGGGGTAATCCCGGGGAGCTGTTTTTT.

CDR3 in amino acids: CASSEAGGGYEQYF. Here the CDR3 DNA reads TGTGCCAGCAGTGAGGCAGGGGGAGGTTACGAGCAGTACTTC. V usage is TRBV2 and J usage is TRBJ2-7; tentatively, D is TRBD1 (7 bases). Per the germline V gene, CDR1 is SNHLY and CDR2 is FYNNEI. V was shortened by 3 bases and J by 4 bases, with 13 bases between the two germline ends. The CDR3 is made up of 14 amino acids.

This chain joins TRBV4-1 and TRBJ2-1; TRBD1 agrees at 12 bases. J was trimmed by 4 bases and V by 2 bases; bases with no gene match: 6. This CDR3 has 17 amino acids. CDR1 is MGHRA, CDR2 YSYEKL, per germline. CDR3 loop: CASSQTGTGGRYNEQFF. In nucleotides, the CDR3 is TGCGCCAGCAGCCAAACCGGGACAGGGGGCCGATACAATGAGCAGTTCTTC.

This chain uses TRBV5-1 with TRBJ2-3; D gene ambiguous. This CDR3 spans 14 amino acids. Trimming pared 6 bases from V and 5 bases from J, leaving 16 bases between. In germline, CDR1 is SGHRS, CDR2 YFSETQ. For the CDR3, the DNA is TGCGCCAGCACCTACGGGTCAGAAGTAGATACGCAGTATTTT. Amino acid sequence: CASTYGSEVDTQYF.

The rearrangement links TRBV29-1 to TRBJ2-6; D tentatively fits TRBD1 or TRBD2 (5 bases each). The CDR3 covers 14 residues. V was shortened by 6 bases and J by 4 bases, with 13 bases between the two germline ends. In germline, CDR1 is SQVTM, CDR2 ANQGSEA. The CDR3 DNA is TGCAGCGTCCCCCACGGGACGGGGGCCAACGTCCTGACTTTC. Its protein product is CSVPHGTGANVLTF.

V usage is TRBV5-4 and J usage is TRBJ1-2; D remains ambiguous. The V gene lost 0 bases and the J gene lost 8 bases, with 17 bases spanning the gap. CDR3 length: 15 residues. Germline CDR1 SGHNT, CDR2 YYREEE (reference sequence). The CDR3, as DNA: TGTGCCAGCAGCTTGGGCCCCGGCGGGTTCGACGGCTACACCTTC. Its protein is CASSLGPGGFDGYTF.

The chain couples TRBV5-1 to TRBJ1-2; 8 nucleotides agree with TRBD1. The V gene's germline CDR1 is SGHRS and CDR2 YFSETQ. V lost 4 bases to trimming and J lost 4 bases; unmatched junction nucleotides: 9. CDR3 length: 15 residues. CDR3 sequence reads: CASSIGDRPPYGYTF. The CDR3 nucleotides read TGCGCCAGCAGCATAGGGGACAGGCCTCCCTATGGCTACACCTTC.

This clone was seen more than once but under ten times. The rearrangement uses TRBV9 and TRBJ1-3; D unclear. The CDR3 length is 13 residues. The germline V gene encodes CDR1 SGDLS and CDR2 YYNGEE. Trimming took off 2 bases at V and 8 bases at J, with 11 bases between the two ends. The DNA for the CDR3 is TGTGCCAGCAGCGTTGATCGCGTGGACACCATATATTTT. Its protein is CASSVDRVDTIYF.

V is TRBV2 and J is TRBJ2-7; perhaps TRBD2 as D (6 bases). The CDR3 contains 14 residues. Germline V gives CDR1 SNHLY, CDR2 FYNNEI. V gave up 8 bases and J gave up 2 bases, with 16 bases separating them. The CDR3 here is CASLRDSYTYEQYF. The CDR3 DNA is TGTGCCAGCCTCCGGGACTCCTACACCTACGAGCAGTACTTC. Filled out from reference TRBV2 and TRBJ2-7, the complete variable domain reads EPEVTQTPSHQVTQMGQEVILRCVPISNHLYFYWYRQILGQKVEFLVSFYNNEISEKSEIFDDQFSVERPDGSNFTLKIRSTKLEDSAMYFCASLRDSYTYEQYFGPGTRLTVT.

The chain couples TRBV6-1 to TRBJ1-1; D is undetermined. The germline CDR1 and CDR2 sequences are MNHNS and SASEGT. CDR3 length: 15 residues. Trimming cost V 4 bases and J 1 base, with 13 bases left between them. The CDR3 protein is CASSGSTVQNTEAFF. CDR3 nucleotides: TGTGCCAGCAGTGGCTCGACGGTACAGAACACTGAAGCTTTCTTT.

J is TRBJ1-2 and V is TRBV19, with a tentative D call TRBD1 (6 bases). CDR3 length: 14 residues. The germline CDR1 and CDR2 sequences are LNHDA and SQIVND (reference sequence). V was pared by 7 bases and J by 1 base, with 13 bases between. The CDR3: CASTRGALNYGYTF. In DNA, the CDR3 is TGTGCCAGTACCCGGGGGGCTCTTAACTATGGCTACACCTTC.

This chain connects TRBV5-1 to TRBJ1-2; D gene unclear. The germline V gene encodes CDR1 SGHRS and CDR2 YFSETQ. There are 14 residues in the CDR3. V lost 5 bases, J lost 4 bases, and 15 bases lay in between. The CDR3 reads CASRLGSFGYGYTF. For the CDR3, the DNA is TGCGCCAGCAGATTAGGGTCTTTCGGCTATGGCTACACCTTC.

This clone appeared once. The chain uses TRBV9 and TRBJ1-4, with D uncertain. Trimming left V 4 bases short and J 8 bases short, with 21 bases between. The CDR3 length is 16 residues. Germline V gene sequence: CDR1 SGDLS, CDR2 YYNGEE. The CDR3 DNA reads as TGTGCCAGCAGCTCCAGAGCCGGGATGTTTAACGAAAAACTGTTTTTT. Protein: CASSSRAGMFNEKLFF. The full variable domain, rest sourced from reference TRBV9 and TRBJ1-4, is DSGVTQTPKHLITATGQRVTLRCSPRSGDLSVYWYQQSLDQGLQFLIQYYNGEERAKGNILERFSAQQFPDLHSELNLSSLELGDSALYFCASSSRAGMFNEKLFFGSGTQLSVL.

Here the CDR3 DNA reads TGCGCCAGCAGCCGTCTAGCGGGCTCCTACCGTCGCAATGAGCAGTTCTTC. Protein: CASSRLAGSYRRNEQFF. V gene TRBV5-1 combines with J gene TRBJ2-1, with 8 positions matching TRBD2. V was clipped by 4 bases and J by 6 bases; unmatched bases: 15. Germline V gives CDR1 SGHRS, CDR2 YFSETQ. The CDR3 totals 17 residues.

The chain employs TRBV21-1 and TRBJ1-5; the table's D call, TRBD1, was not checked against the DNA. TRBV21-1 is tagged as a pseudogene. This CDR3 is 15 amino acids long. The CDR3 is CASSKAVSSNQPQHF. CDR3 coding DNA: TGTGCCAGCAGCAAAGCCGTCAGTAGCAATCAGCCCCAGCATTTT.